A single sample is the source of the 7 T cell receptor beta chains below, sequenced in a study of T cell changes during pregnancy in multiple sclerosis. Sequenced by immunoSEQ multiplex PCR; TCRdb stores in-frame clones only, minus some. The table records more than 10,000 clones, approximately 88% of them present only once. The starting material was CD8+ T cells from peripheral blood mononuclear cells, obtained in the second trimester of pregnancy. These receptors were obtained from a female donor in good health, enrolled as a control in a pregnancy study.

V is TRBV5-4 and J is TRBJ2-3; no clear D gene. The CDR3 is 15 residues long. V dropped 2 bases and J dropped 3 bases, with 13 bases sitting between them. Per the germline V gene, CDR1 is SGHNT and CDR2 is YYREEE (reference sequence). The CDR3 DNA follows: TGTGCCAGCAGCTTTTTCAGGTTTGGGACAGATACGCAGTATTTT. This codes for CASSFFRFGTDTQYF. The full variable domain, completed using reference TRBV5-4 and TRBJ2-3, is ETGVTQSPTHLIKTRGQQVTLRCSSQSGHNTVSWYQQALGQGPQFIFQYYREEENGRGNFPPRFSGLQFPNYSSELNVNALELDDSALYLCASSFFRFGTDTQYFGPGTRLTVL.

The chain uses TRBV14 and TRBJ2-3; the D gene is possibly TRBD2 (6 bases). Between the trimmed V and J ends, which lost 1 base and 2 bases, there was a span of 7 bases. The CDR3 loop spans 14 amino acids. CDR1 and CDR2 (germline): SGHDN, FVKESK. The CDR3 bases are TGTGCCAGCAGCCAAGCGGGGGACACAGATACGCAGTATTTT. Protein sequence: CASSQAGDTDTQYF.

This clone appeared once. This chain connects TRBV28 to TRBJ2-1; TRBD1 matches 10 bases. Germline lookup yields CDR1 MDHEN and CDR2 SYDVKM. The ends lost 11 bases at V and 5 bases at J; junction bases unmatched: 9. The CDR3 length is 14 residues. The CDR3 DNA sequence: TGTGCCGGAAAGGACAGGGGGTTGAACAATGAGCAGTTCTTC. Its translation: CAGKDRGLNNEQFF.

This chain connects TRBV12-5 to TRBJ1-3; D remains ambiguous. From germline, CDR1 is LGHNT and CDR2 FRNRAP. V was clipped by 0 bases and J by 0 bases, with 9 bases between them. This CDR3 comprises 16 residues. The CDR3 here is CASGLVLQTSGNTIYF. The CDR3 DNA sequence: TGTGCTAGTGGTTTGGTTTTACAGACCTCTGGAAACACCATATATTTT.

The J gene is TRBJ2-7, the V gene TRBV28; 10 bases agree with TRBD2. The V segment lost 2 bases and the J segment 6 bases; nucleotides outside the gene matches: 10. Germline V CDR1 and CDR2: MDHEN, SYDVKM. This CDR3 is built from 16 residues. The CDR3 loop is CASSLGPKEREGEQYF. The CDR3 DNA reads as TGTGCCAGCAGTTTAGGCCCCAAGGAGCGGGAGGGCGAGCAGTACTTC.

The chain is built from TRBV29-1 and TRBJ2-7; unclear D gene. Germline V gives CDR1 SQVTM, CDR2 ANQGSEA. The CDR3 runs to 11 residues. V was trimmed by 5 bases and J by 6 bases, leaving 11 bases between them. The CDR3 DNA sequence: TGCAGCGTTTACAGTATGGGCGAGCAGTACTTC. Translated, it gives CSVYSMGEQYF.

This sequence joins TRBV4-1 and TRBJ2-3; 12 positions match TRBD2. With 3 bases clipped from V and 4 bases from J, the junction kept 5 bases outside the gene matches. This CDR3 comprises 16 residues. Per the germline V gene, CDR1 is MGHRA and CDR2 is YSYEKL. The CDR3 here is CASSHYLAGGPDTQYF. In DNA form, the CDR3 reads TGCGCCAGCAGCCATTATCTAGCGGGGGGGCCAGATACGCAGTATTTT.